These T cell receptor beta chains were read from a single sample in a study of T cell responses to AZD1222 COVID-19 vaccine. Measured with immunoSEQ multiplex PCR; TCRdb has only the in-frame clones, and not every one. This repertoire shows 150,000 to 200,000 clones, around 91% found once; its top ten account for roughly 6%. This specimen consisted of peripheral blood, obtained 28 days after the second AZD1222 dose. All receptors come from an adult who received the AZD1222 COVID-19 vaccine. The CDR3 runs from the conserved cysteine through the conserved F or W. D genes are given only for firm matches. For some rows the clone size is stated as once, few or many, or as a class when expanded; others skip it.

size	J	D	V	DNA	CDR3
NA	TRBJ1-5	TRBD1	TRBV2	TGTGCCAGCAGTGCACCGGGACAGGGGGCGAATCAGCCCCAGCATTTT	CASSAPGQGANQPQHF
NA	TRBJ1-3	TRBD1	TRBV19	TGTGCCAGTAGTGGTCGACAGGGAAGGCGGGCGTCCGGAAACACCATATATTTT	CASSGRQGRRASGNTIYF
once	TRBJ1-1	NA	TRBV18	TGTGCCAGCTCACCTTCCTCCAGGGAAGCTTTCTTT	CASSPSSREAFF
NA	TRBJ1-1	NA	TRBV12-3/TRBV12-4	TGTGCCAGCAGCCGAACTGAAGCTTTCTTT	CASSRTEAFF
NA	TRBJ1-6	NA	TRBV18	TGTGCCAGCTCACCAAACGGGGCCACCCTATCACCCCTCCACTTT	CASSPNGATLSPLHF
NA	TRBJ1-4	NA	TRBV19	TGTGCCAGTAGTCTTCAGGGGAATAATGAAAAACTGTTTTTT	CASSLQGNNEKLFF
NA	TRBJ2-1	NA	TRBV4-3	TGCGCCAGCAGCCAAGACCTCGGGAGAGGGAACAATGAGCAGTTCTTC	CASSQDLGRGNNEQFF
NA	TRBJ2-2	TRBD1	TRBV5-8	TGTGCCAGCAGCCCGGGACAGGGAAACACCGGGGAGCTGTTTTTT	CASSPGQGNTGELFF
NA	TRBJ2-2	TRBD2	TRBV6-6	TGTGCCAGCAGTCGGACTAGCGGGGGGACGAACACCGGGGAGCTGTTTTTT	CASSRTSGGTNTGELFF
NA	TRBJ1-2	NA	TRBV11-2	TGTGCCAGCAGCTTTGCCTATGGCTACACCTTC	CASSFAYGYTF
NA	TRBJ2-1	TRBD2	TRBV13	TGTGCCAGCAGCTTAACCCCGGGGGGAGCCTCACTACACGGTGAGCAGTTCTTC	CASSLTPGGASLHGEQFF
few	TRBJ1-2	TRBD1	TRBV3-1/TRBV3-2	TGTGCCAGCAGCCAATGGACAGGGTCTAACAACTATGGCTACACCTTC	CASSQWTGSNNYGYTF
NA	TRBJ2-3	NA	TRBV5-1	TGCGCCAGCAGCCCCGAGGGGGGACTTAGCACAGATACGCAGTATTTT	CASSPEGGLSTDTQYF
NA	TRBJ1-3	TRBD1	TRBV10-2	TGCGCCAGCAGCCCGGACAGGGTAGGAAACACCATATATTTT	CASSPDRVGNTIYF
NA	TRBJ2-7	NA	TRBV27	TGTGCCAGCAGGTCCATCTCGGACAGTCACGAGCAGTACTTC	CASRSISDSHEQYF
NA	TRBJ1-1	TRBD1	TRBV6-5	TGTGCCAGCAGTTACGCAACAGGGGGCCCCCTCACTGAAGCTTTCTTT	CASSYATGGPLTEAFF
NA	TRBJ2-6	NA	TRBV19	TGTGCCAGTTCCCCTGGGGGCCAATACTCTGGGGCCAACGTCCTGACTTTC	CASSPGGQYSGANVLTF
NA	TRBJ2-7	NA	TRBV6-2/TRBV6-3	TGTGCCAGCAGTTCTCAAGGGGGGGACAGAAGCGAGCAGTACTTC	CASSSQGGDRSEQYF
NA	TRBJ1-1	NA	TRBV9	TGTGCCAGCAGCCCCCGGACGGGCTCCCTTGAAGCTTTCTTT	CASSPRTGSLEAFF
NA	TRBJ1-2	TRBD1	TRBV18	TGTGCCAGCTCACCGACAGGGACTAACTATGGCTACACCTTC	CASSPTGTNYGYTF
NA	TRBJ1-5	NA	TRBV24-1	TGTGCCACCAGTGATTCCTTCCCGGATCAGCCCCAGCATTTT	CATSDSFPDQPQHF
NA	TRBJ2-7	NA	TRBV4-2	TGTGCCAGCAGCCAAGATCAGCCGGTAAGCTCCTACGAGCAGTACTTC	CASSQDQPVSSYEQYF
NA	TRBJ2-2	TRBD2	TRBV10-3	TGTGCCACCCGCGATGGACTAGCGGCGAACACCGGGGAGCTGTTTTTT	CATRDGLAANTGELFF
NA	TRBJ2-7	TRBD2	TRBV6-5	TGTGCCAGCAGTAACCCTGGGGCGGGGGGGTCCGAGCAGTACTTC	CASSNPGAGGSEQYF
NA	TRBJ2-3	NA	TRBV28	TGTGCCAGCAGTTCGCCAGGGATTTCAGATACGCAGTATTTT	CASSSPGISDTQYF
NA	TRBJ2-2	NA	TRBV3-1/TRBV3-2	TGTGCCAGCAGCCAAGCATGGCCCGGGGAGCTGTTTTTT	CASSQAWPGELFF
NA	TRBJ2-5	TRBD2	TRBV2	TGTGCCAGCAGCGGCCCTGGGCGGGGGGACCAAGAGACCCAGTACTTC	CASSGPGRGDQETQYF
NA	TRBJ2-3	TRBD2	TRBV4-2	TGTGCCAGCAGTCGTATAGCGGGGGGTGGGGATACGCAGTATTTT	CASSRIAGGGDTQYF
NA	TRBJ2-7	NA	TRBV6-6	TGTGCCAGCAGTTACTCGCTCCTACAGGGCTACGAGCAGTACTTC	CASSYSLLQGYEQYF
NA	TRBJ1-5	NA	TRBV7-9	TGTGCCAGCAGCTCCGTGGAGGGCAGGGACGTCCCCCAGCATTTT	CASSSVEGRDVPQHF
few	TRBJ2-7	NA	TRBV12-3/TRBV12-4	TGTGCCAGCAGTTTCACCTACGAGCAGTACTTC	CASSFTYEQYF
NA	TRBJ1-2	NA	TRBV4-1	TGCGCCAGCAGCCAAGATCAGGACCCAAGAAGAACTAACTATGGCTACACCTTC	CASSQDQDPRRTNYGYTF
NA	TRBJ2-7	NA	TRBV7-9	TGTGCCAGCAGCTTAGGGGTAGCCGAGCAGTACTTC	CASSLGVAEQYF
NA	TRBJ2-3	NA	TRBV19	TGTGCCAGTAGTGGAAGGGCTCTCTCAAGCACAGATACGCAGTATTTT	CASSGRALSSTDTQYF
NA	TRBJ2-7	TRBD2	TRBV6-6	TGTGCCAGCAGTGCTAGCGGGAGCCAATACGAGCAGTACTTC	CASSASGSQYEQYF
NA	TRBJ2-7	NA	TRBV3-1/TRBV3-2	TGTGCCAGCAGCCAAGTTGGAGAGCAGTACTTC	CASSQVGEQYF
NA	TRBJ2-7	TRBD2	TRBV27	TGTGCCAGCAGTTTAAGTCCAGTAGCGGGAGGGTACGAGCAGTACTTC	CASSLSPVAGGYEQYF
NA	TRBJ1-3	NA	TRBV7-2	TGTGCCAGCAGCTTTATTGCCGGGAACACCATATATTTT	CASSFIAGNTIYF
NA	TRBJ1-6	NA	TRBV11-3	TGTGCCAGCAGCTTACCGGGGGCGGGTAATTCACCCCTCCACTTT	CASSLPGAGNSPLHF
NA	TRBJ1-5	TRBD1	TRBV2	TGTGCCAGCAGATACAGGGGGGAGCAGCCCCAGCATTTT	CASRYRGEQPQHF
NA	TRBJ2-1	NA	TRBV24-1	TGTGCCACCAGTGATTCCGGGTACAATGAGCAGTTCTTC	CATSDSGYNEQFF
NA	TRBJ1-2	NA	TRBV6-5	TGTGCCAGCAGGGATTCCGGGACGAGGGACTATGGCTACACCTTC	CASRDSGTRDYGYTF
NA	TRBJ2-3	NA	TRBV7-8	TGTGCCAGCAGCTTTGGCGGATTTACCACAGATACGCAGTATTTT	CASSFGGFTTDTQYF
NA	TRBJ2-1	TRBD2	TRBV11-2	TGTGCCAGCAGCTCAACTAGCGGGGGCGTGAGTAATGAGCAGTTCTTC	CASSSTSGGVSNEQFF
NA	TRBJ1-5	NA	TRBV28	TGTGCCAGCAGTTTAGGTTTGGCCTCTGCGAATCAGCCCCAGCATTTT	CASSLGLASANQPQHF